The entry below describes one T cell receptor (beta chain). The record originates from a study of regulatory T cells in long-lasting Graves disease. Time point defined: newly diagnosed GD, antithyroid drugs for less than 3 months. There was RNA extracted from PBMCs, and the TCR library was made from it. Libraries of TCR beta came from iRepertoire HTBI primers plus Arm-PCR of CDR3 regions. TCRdb recomputed calls from the multiplex PCR reads with MiXCR, one row per CDR3 protein. Here the sample spans roughly 560,000 distinct CDR3 sequences, 12% being singletons. V lost 12 bases to trimming and J lost 4 bases; unmatched junction nucleotides: 4. The CDR3 runs to 13 residues. Germline V gene sequence: CDR1 KGHDR, CDR2 SFDVKD. These sequences were also reported in another study, on T cells in Graves' hyperthyroidism and ophthalmopathy. This second study notes: Exclusion followed for patients with uncontrolled infection, other autoimmune disease, pregnancy or lactation.

The starting material was peripheral blood mononuclear cells (PBMCs), obtained at new diagnosis, from a patient treated with antithyroid drugs. This chain connects TRBV24-1 to TRBJ2-2, with 10 bases lining up with TRBD2. This TCR was recovered from a woman in her 30s with Graves disease. The DNA of the CDR3 is TGTGCCGCCCGGACTAGCGGCACCGGGGAGCTGTTTTTT. It specifies CAARTSGTGELFF.